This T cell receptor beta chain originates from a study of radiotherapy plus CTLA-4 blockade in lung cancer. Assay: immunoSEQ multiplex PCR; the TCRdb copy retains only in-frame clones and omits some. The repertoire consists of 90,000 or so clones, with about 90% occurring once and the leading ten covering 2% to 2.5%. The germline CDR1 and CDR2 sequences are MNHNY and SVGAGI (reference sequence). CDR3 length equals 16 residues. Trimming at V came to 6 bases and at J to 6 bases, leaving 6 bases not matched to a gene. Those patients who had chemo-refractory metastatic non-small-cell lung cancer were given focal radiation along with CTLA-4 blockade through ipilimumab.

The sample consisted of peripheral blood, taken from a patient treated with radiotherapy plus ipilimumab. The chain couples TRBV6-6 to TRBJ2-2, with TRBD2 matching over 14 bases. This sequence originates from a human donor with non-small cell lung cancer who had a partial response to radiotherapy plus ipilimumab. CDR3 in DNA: TGTGCCAGCAGGTCACCGGGACTAGCGGGAGCCGGGGAGCTGTTTTTT. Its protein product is CASRSPGLAGAGELFF.